The present T cell receptor beta chain was sequenced within a study of T cells after somatic rescue of genetic block. This clone was recorded a few times. CDR1 is MDHEN and CDR2 is SYDVKM in the germline V gene. The CDR3 loop spans 15 amino acids. V dropped 3 bases and J dropped 1 base, with 10 bases sitting between them. Libraries were prepared by immunoSEQ multiplex PCR; TCRdb keeps only in-frame clonotypes and omits some of them. The sample yields about 14,000 clones, over 60% seen once. This chain links TRBV28 with TRBJ2-4; tentative D call: TRBD2 (5 bases). This TCR derives from a man aged 18 to 29. The sample was peripheral blood mononuclear cells (PBMCs). CDR3 in DNA: TGTGCCAGCAGTTTTGGCGGCGGGGCCAAAAACATTCAGTACTTC. This gives the protein CASSFGGGAKNIQYF.